What follows are 29 T cell receptor beta chains derived from one specimen sequenced in a study of cytomegalovirus exposure and HLA in healthy donors. Clones were read by immunoSEQ multiplex PCR, and TCRdb kept only the in-frame ones, dropping some. The sample has about 79,000 clones; more than 85% are singletons. Material for sequencing was PBMCs. These receptors were collected from a woman aged 30 to 39 in good health and CMV-seronegative.

This chain uses TRBV30 with TRBJ1-5; 7 bases match TRBD1. Per the germline V gene, CDR1 is GTSNPN and CDR2 is SVGIG (reference sequence). The V segment lost 2 bases and the J segment 9 bases; nucleotides outside the gene matches: 7. CDR3 size: 13 residues. CDR3 nucleotides: TGTGCCTGGAGTCCAGGGGGGCAGCGGCCCCAGCATTTT. Translated: CAWSPGGQRPQHF.

The CDR3 nucleotides are TGTGCCAGTAGTCCCGCGGGAGTGTCTGATGAGCAGTTCTTC. Protein: CASSPAGVSDEQFF. The chain recombines TRBV19 with TRBJ2-1, with TRBD2 matching 7 bases. Looked up from germline, CDR1 is LNHDA and CDR2 is SQIVND (reference sequence). The junction had 9 bases not matched to a gene; V was cut back by 5 bases and J by 8 bases. The CDR3 runs to 14 residues.

The V call is TRBV5-4, the J call TRBJ1-3; D is perhaps TRBD1 (6 bases). The V end lost 0 bases, the J end lost 0 bases, and 13 bases lay between the germline ends. Germline V gene sequence: CDR1 SGHNT, CDR2 YYREEE (reference sequence). The CDR3 is 17 residues long. The CDR3 DNA is TGTGCCAGCAGCTTGGACAGGGCCCCCAACTCTGGAAACACCATATATTTT. Its protein is CASSLDRAPNSGNTIYF.

This clone came up once. This chain uses TRBV6-6 with TRBJ2-7, with 10 bases identical to TRBD1. The CDR3 extends over 16 amino acids. Germline CDR1 MNHNY, CDR2 SVGAGI (reference sequence). The junction had 9 bases not matched to a gene; V was cut back by 0 bases and J by 7 bases. The CDR3 DNA reads as TGTGCCAGCAGTTACTCGAGGGGACAGGGGACGGGGGAGCAGTACTTC. This codes for CASSYSRGQGTGEQYF.

V and J are TRBV11-2 and TRBJ2-7, with 7 bases matching TRBD1. Per germline, CDR1 SGHAT and CDR2 FQNNGV. This CDR3 contains 16 residues. V was clipped by 2 bases and J by 2 bases; unmatched bases: 9. The CDR3: CASSLQGRGYTYEQYF. The CDR3 DNA is TGTGCCAGCAGCTTACAAGGCAGGGGGTATACCTACGAGCAGTACTTC.

The rearrangement uses TRBV9 and TRBJ1-4; D unresolved. CDR3 length: 15 residues. The germline V gene encodes CDR1 SGDLS and CDR2 YYNGEE. Trimming stripped 0 bases from V and 0 bases from J, with 6 bases between. CDR3 nucleotides: TGTGCCAGCAGCGTAGTTGGAGCAACTAATGAAAAACTGTTTTTT. Residues: CASSVVGATNEKLFF.

The gene calls are TRBV19 and TRBJ1-5; 7 bases are shared with TRBD1. The V segment lost 3 bases and the J segment 4 bases; nucleotides outside the gene matches: 9. CDR1 is LNHDA and CDR2 is SQIVND in the germline V gene (reference sequence). CDR3 size: 16 residues. In DNA form, the CDR3 reads TGTGCCAGTAGTATTAGCAGGGGGACGGGAAATCAGCCCCAGCATTTT. This sequence encodes CASSISRGTGNQPQHF.

The chain combines TRBV7-6 with TRBJ2-3, with unresolved D. The CDR3 extends over 15 amino acids. Germline V gives CDR1 SGHVS, CDR2 FNYEAQ. Trimming took 2 bases from V and 0 from J, leaving 9 bases between them. CDR3 sequence: CASSLNPRSTDTQYF. The CDR3 DNA reads TGTGCCAGCAGCTTAAATCCTCGTAGCACAGATACGCAGTATTTT.

The CDR3 nucleotides read TGTGCCAGCAGTTCCCGTCTGCCTAGCGCCCTGGACTACAATGAGCAGTTCTTC. Its translation: CASSSRLPSALDYNEQFF. V gene TRBV27 combines with J gene TRBJ2-1; D is possibly TRBD2 (6 bases). The CDR3 length is 18 residues. Trimming took 4 bases from V and 3 from J, leaving 22 bases between them. Looked up from germline, CDR1 is MNHEY and CDR2 is SMNVEV (reference sequence).

The table lists this clone with a few counts. The V gene is TRBV27, the J gene TRBJ1-2; D perhaps matches TRBD1 (6 bases). With 2 bases removed from V and 7 bases from J, the gap between germline ends came to 11 bases. This CDR3 region has 13 residues. Germline lookup yields CDR1 MNHEY and CDR2 SMNVEV (reference sequence). The CDR3 DNA reads as TGTGCCAGCAGTTTAGGTGGGGGCCTTGGCTACACCTTC. It encodes CASSLGGGLGYTF.

The rearrangement joins TRBV7-9 to TRBJ2-3; TRBD1 matches at 8 bases. This CDR3 region has 15 residues. CDR1 SEHNR and CDR2 FQNEAQ come from the germline V gene (reference sequence). Unmatched junction bases numbered 7, after V lost 5 bases and J lost 3 bases. The CDR3 reads CASSPGTGLTDTQYF. The CDR3 DNA sequence: TGTGCCAGCAGCCCGGGGACAGGCTTAACAGATACGCAGTATTTT.

The V call is TRBV13, the J call TRBJ2-7, with TRBD1 as a possible D gene (6 bases). Trimming removed 3 bases at V and 7 bases at J, with 19 bases between. CDR3 length equals 15 residues. CDR1 is PRHDT, CDR2 FYEKMQ, per germline (reference sequence). The CDR3: CASSLKTGTPREQYF. CDR3 sequence (DNA): TGTGCCAGCAGCTTGAAGACAGGAACCCCCAGGGAGCAGTACTTC.

The chain has TRBV19 and TRBJ2-3; TRBD2 is a possible D gene (6 bases). Deletions cut 6 bases from V and 5 bases from J, with 15 bases between. This CDR3 has 14 amino acids. The germline V gene encodes CDR1 LNHDA and CDR2 SQIVND (reference sequence). CDR3 in amino acids: CASRDLLAGDTQYF. The CDR3, as DNA: TGTGCCAGTAGGGACTTACTAGCCGGAGATACGCAGTATTTT.

The CDR3 is CSVISNSYEQYF. CDR3 nucleotides: TGCAGCGTTATTTCCAACTCCTACGAGCAGTACTTC. V usage is TRBV29-1 and J usage is TRBJ2-7; D ambiguous. Germline CDR1 is SQVTM and CDR2 is ANQGSEA. Deletions cut 5 bases from V and 0 bases from J, with 8 bases between. The CDR3 extends over 12 amino acids.

The gene calls are TRBV29-1 and TRBJ2-7, with 7 positions matching TRBD1. The J segment lost 0 bases and the V segment lost 4 bases, leaving 6 bases of the junction unmatched. This CDR3 comprises 14 residues. Looked up from germline, CDR1 is SQVTM and CDR2 is ANQGSEA. The CDR3 protein is CSVARDRSSYEQYF. In DNA form, the CDR3 reads TGCAGCGTTGCCCGGGACAGAAGCTCCTACGAGCAGTACTTC.

This clone was counted between two and nine times. The rearrangement joins TRBV19 to TRBJ1-1; 7 nucleotides align to TRBD1. Unmatched junction bases numbered 13, after V lost 8 bases and J lost 4 bases. Germline CDR1 reads LNHDA; CDR2 reads SQIVND (reference sequence). This CDR3 has 15 amino acids. The CDR3 DNA sequence: TGTGCCAGTCTGTTATCAGACAGGGTTGGCACTGAAGCTTTCTTT. It yields the protein CASLLSDRVGTEAFF.

This clone was picked up one time. This chain connects TRBV29-1 to TRBJ1-1, with 9 bases fitting TRBD1. In germline, CDR1 is SQVTM, CDR2 ANQGSEA. The CDR3 is 12 amino acids. Trimming removed 6 bases from V and 3 bases from J; junction bases left unmatched: 2. This chain's CDR3 is CSVRQGDTEAFF. The CDR3, as DNA: TGCAGCGTAAGACAGGGGGACACTGAAGCTTTCTTT.

The V call is TRBV4-2, the J call TRBJ1-2; D gene uncertain. Per germline, CDR1 LGHNA and CDR2 YNFKEQ. This CDR3 has 15 amino acids. V lost 0 bases to trimming and J lost 6 bases, with 14 bases between them. The DNA for the CDR3 is TGTGCCAGCAGCCAAGAAATATCCTCTAGGAATGGCTACACCTTC. This encodes CASSQEISSRNGYTF.

The chain joins TRBV7-6 to TRBJ1-1; weak D call: TRBD1 (6 bases). The length of the CDR3 is 14 residues. The ends were cut back, 4 bases at V and 2 bases at J, with 11 bases in the middle. Germline assignment: CDR1 SGHVS and CDR2 FNYEAQ. The CDR3 loop reads CASSSEQGNTEAFF. CDR3 sequence (DNA): TGTGCCAGCAGCTCGGAACAGGGTAACACTGAAGCTTTCTTT.

This clone was seen a handful of times. The V and J genes are TRBV30 and TRBJ1-5, with TRBD1 matching over 8 bases. The CDR3 is 14 residues long. CDR1 is GTSNPN and CDR2 is SVGIG in the germline V gene (reference sequence). Losses at the gene ends were 5 bases for V and 6 bases for J; bases not matched to a gene: 9. CDR3 loop: CAWALGQGRQPQHF. The DNA of the CDR3 is TGTGCCTGGGCCCTCGGACAGGGTCGTCAGCCCCAGCATTTT.

This clone has only a few counts. The chain combines TRBV5-1 with TRBJ2-7; D is unclear. Germline loops: CDR1 SGHRS, CDR2 YFSETQ. This CDR3 is built from 13 residues. Trimming took 4 bases from V and 3 from J, leaving 11 bases between them. In nucleotides, the CDR3 is TGCGCCAGCAGCCCAATCGCAGACTACGAGCAGTACTTC. Amino acids: CASSPIADYEQYF.

The chain links TRBV29-1 to TRBJ2-1, with D possibly being TRBD2 (8 bases). The CDR3 consists of 16 residues. Germline V gene lookup returns CDR1 SQVTM and CDR2 ANQGSEA. Trimming stripped 7 bases from V and 8 bases from J, with 27 bases between. DNA for the CDR3: TGCAGCGCCAGGGGGAGCGGGAGCCATGGGTCTCATGAGCAGTTCTTC. It specifies CSARGSGSHGSHEQFF.

The chain couples TRBV5-1 to TRBJ2-1, with 11 bases identical to TRBD2. The CDR3 extends over 16 amino acids. Germline V gene lookup returns CDR1 SGHRS and CDR2 YFSETQ. V trimming: 1 base; J trimming: 3 bases; junction bases outside the gene matches: 3. CDR3 nucleotide sequence: TGCGCCAGCAGCTTGCTAGCGGGGGGCCTCTACAATGAGCAGTTCTTC. Protein: CASSLLAGGLYNEQFF.

V usage is TRBV6-5 and J usage is TRBJ2-7; D is unresolved. Trimming took off 2 bases at V and 0 bases at J, with 5 bases between the two ends. The CDR3 loop spans 13 amino acids. CDR1 is MNHEY and CDR2 is SVGAGI in the germline V gene. DNA of the CDR3: TGTGCCAGCAGTTACGTAAACTCCTACGAGCAGTACTTC. This encodes CASSYVNSYEQYF.

To note about this clone: The junction and the germline gene differ at one end; a read error may be behind it. The rearrangement joins TRBV7-7 to TRBJ2-1; D is ambiguous. This CDR3 contains 13 residues. The germline gives CDR1 SSHAT, CDR2 FNYEAQ (reference sequence). Here the CDR3 reads CASSLDPRNEQFF. The CDR3 nucleotides are TGTGCTAGCAGCTTAGACCCGCGGAATGAGCAGTTCTTC.

V and J are TRBV30 and TRBJ1-2; maybe TRBD1 (5 bases). V lost 2 bases to trimming and J lost 1 base, with 14 bases between them. The V gene's germline CDR1 is GTSNPN and CDR2 SVGIG (reference sequence). This CDR3 is built from 15 residues. CDR3 bases: TGTGCCTGGAGTCCCCCCAGGGTACTTAACTATGGCTACACCTTC. Protein sequence: CAWSPPRVLNYGYTF.

The chain recombines TRBV29-1 with TRBJ1-3, with D maybe TRBD1 (6 bases). Germline V gives CDR1 SQVTM, CDR2 ANQGSEA. V was pared by 6 bases and J by 2 bases, with 11 bases between. The CDR3 loop spans 13 amino acids. This chain's CDR3 is CSVEQGTGNTIYF. The CDR3 nucleotides are TGCAGCGTCGAGCAGGGGACTGGAAACACCATATATTTT.

The CDR3 is CASSDFRQGYEQYF. As DNA, the CDR3 is TGTGCCAGCAGTGATTTTCGACAGGGGTACGAGCAGTACTTC. V and J are TRBV2 and TRBJ2-7; 8 bases fit TRBD1. The germline V gene has CDR1 SNHLY and CDR2 FYNNEI. The CDR3 has 14 residues. Germline trimming cut 3 bases from V and 4 bases from J; bases unmatched to any gene: 5. Variable domain in full (rest from reference TRBV2 and TRBJ2-7): EPEVTQTPSHQVTQMGQEVILRCVPISNHLYFYWYRQILGQKVEFLVSFYNNEISEKSEIFDDQFSVERPDGSNFTLKIRSTKLEDSAMYFCASSDFRQGYEQYFGPGTRLTVT.

The chain recombines TRBV2 with TRBJ1-6; TRBD1 is a possible D gene (5 bases). The CDR3 length is 15 residues. Germline V gives CDR1 SNHLY, CDR2 FYNNEI. V was cut by 5 bases and J by 7 bases, with 15 bases left in between. The CDR3 loop reads CASSLPVGGNSPLHF. CDR3 in DNA: TGTGCCAGCAGTCTTCCCGTTGGGGGGAATTCACCCCTCCACTTT.